The T cell receptor beta chain described here comes from a study of blood T cell repertoires in COVID-19. Study-level background: Sites in the United States, Italy and Spain provided acute and convalescent COVID-19 samples. Sources were T cells, B-cell-depleted T cells, or PBMCs; the material itself was cDNA or gDNA.

Methods used by the authors: Reference gene primers were amplified, and this amplification served to estimate nucleated cell counts. Sequenced by immunoSEQ multiplex PCR; TCRdb stores in-frame clones only, minus some. V and J calls and clone size follow that table, whereas D and trimming were derived from the DNA. The repertoire consists of approximately 150,000 clones, with 86% occurring once and the leading ten covering 7% to 10%. This CDR3 region has 12 residues. Trimming shortened V by 4 bases and J by 11 bases, and 14 bases separated the two germline ends. CDR1 ENHRY and CDR2 SYGVKD come from the germline V gene.

The chain uses TRBV10-3 and TRBJ1-1; D unresolved. The clonotype comes from a woman in her sixties with acute or convalescent COVID-19. Sequencing input: peripheral blood. CDR3 bases: TGTGCCATCAGTGCAGGTGTTTTTGGGGCTTTCTTT. Amino acids: CAISAGVFGAFF.